This T cell receptor (beta chain) was identified during a study of vaccination and CD4 T cells after COVID-19 (dated by TCRdb to the early 2020s). The study in broad terms: SARS-CoV-2 positivity had been established in the convalescent patients by nasal swab PCR, and mild disease was recorded in several of these patients and severe disease in one. Culture stimuli were overlapping spike peptide pools from SARS-CoV-2 and from the common cold coronaviruses HCoV-NL63, HCoV-OC43 and HCoV-229E. Post-COVID blood samples were collected from convalescent patients a median of around 100 days after diagnosis, with a range of about 35 to 161 days. Control cultures used a CEFX viral epitope pool as positive control, an HIV-1 Nef peptide pool as negative control, or no peptide. Each participant got two doses of either the Pfizer-BioNTech BNT162b2 vaccine (n=8) or the Moderna mRNA-1273 vaccine (n=2). In the convalescent cohort there were six males and four females, among whom were two Hispanic individuals, seven Caucasians, two Asians and one multiracial person. In approximately ten COVID-19 convalescent patients and a handful of infection-naive healthy vaccine recipients, the spike-specific CD4+ TCR repertoire before mRNA vaccination was compared with the repertoire after mRNA vaccination. Post-vaccine blood samples were taken a median of about 77 days after the second vaccine dose, with a range of about 13 to 241 days. What the study reported, not specific to this receptor: Although the median number of SARS-CoV-2-reactive clonotypes went up from around 19 after infection to around 40 after vaccination, the increase was not significant. In convalescent patients, a median around 83% of post-vaccine SARS-CoV-2-reactive clones were detected only after vaccination, and vaccine-specific priming was suggested by this finding. Of the vaccine-specific clones in convalescent patients, 304 of 307, or nearly all, reacted only to SARS-CoV-2 spike and did not cross-react with common cold coronaviruses. The number of convalescent patients in the study was relatively small, and the study did not examine early timepoints following natural infection.

This clonotype has more than one count but fewer than ten. It lacks a known antigen. No base quality values were provided; no much bigger clone lies one nucleotide off. The sample's treatment or condition label, decoded: approximately 9-day PBMC culture with coronavirus spike peptide pools or control peptides (ViraFEST assay). The ViraFEST assay, used in the study, expanded antigen-specific T cells with peptide pools and then identified the expanded clonotypes through TCR sequencing. The convalescent patients' positive SARS-CoV-2 PCR tests fell between March and December 2020, which was before the Alpha, Beta and Delta variants emerged in the United States. Each well held millions of PBMCs cultured in IMDM containing roughly 5% human AB serum and approximately 9.8 IU/ml IL-2, with 7.5 to 10 ug/ml peptide pools added. On days 3 and 7, half of the culture medium was replaced with fresh IL-2-containing medium. After 10 days of culture, CD4+ T cells were isolated by negative selection using the EasySep CD4+ T cell isolation kit. Ficoll-Paque Plus gradient centrifugation was used to isolate PBMCs from whole blood, and the isolated PBMCs were then either used fresh or cryopreserved at -140C. In general, triplicate wells were set up for every culture condition.

CDR1 GTSNPN and CDR2 SVGIG were looked up in the germline V gene (reference sequence). CDR3 length: 12 amino acids, cysteine to phenylalanine. Only the CDR3 portion is preserved as DNA: 36 bases, with reading frame beginning at the first base. Receptors were amplified or captured by PCR. TCR sequencing of DNA from cultured CD4+ T cells used the Oncomine TCR Beta short-read assay at the Johns Hopkins FTIC core. The QIAamp micro DNA kit was used to extract genomic DNA from the cultured CD4+ T cells. Oncomine TCR Beta libraries made from cultured CD4+ T cells were pooled using unique dual indexes and sequenced on an Illumina iSeq 100. The authors' analysis ran thus. Non-productive sequences were removed, and CDR3s that did not start with C, did not end with F or W, or were shorter than 7 amino acids were discarded. Antigen-specific clonotypes were identified using the MANAFEST web application through comparison of peptide-stimulated wells with reference and other culture wells. Positive clones required FDR below 0.05, an odds ratio above 5, and productive frequency above 0.1% in at least two of three replicate wells. Cross-reactive clonotypes were defined as significantly expanded in both SARS-CoV-2 spike wells and at least one common cold coronavirus spike condition. Similarity between CDR3 sequences was evaluated in R version 3.6.1 using Levenshtein distances (stringdist) and unrooted phylogenetic trees (ape). TCRdb's own reprocessing of the public reads used fastp at Q25 and MiXCR and kept productive beta chains. Identical CDR3 proteins give one entry, which carries the most common genes and DNA. The V and J calls were determined by TCRdb, not by the authors. The sample table shows about 13,000 distinct CDR3 sequences, and 56% are seen once. 12% of the sample rests with the top ten.

The sequence was collected from a human donor who had recovered from COVID-19. The sample was CD4+ T cells from blood, cultured in vitro. The rearrangement combines TRBV30 with TRBJ1-2; the D gene is perhaps TRBD1, from 5 matching bases. At the DNA level, the sequence is TGTGCGGGGGGGAGTCCTAACTATGGCTACACCTTC. This translates into CAGGSPNYGYTF.